One sample yielded the 9 T cell receptor beta chains listed below, sequenced in a study of blood T cell repertoires in COVID-19. Generated by immunoSEQ multiplex PCR, the TCRdb table keeps only in-frame clones and is missing some. The sample shows about 440,000 clones, around 90% of them seen only once. The sample taken for sequencing was PBMCs or T cells enriched from blood (not recorded which). These receptors were obtained from a man between 18 and 35 years old who had recovered from COVID-19.

The gene calls are TRBV5-4 and TRBJ2-1; D not certain. Germline-derived CDR1 and CDR2 are SGHNT and YYREEE (reference sequence). CDR3 length: 12 residues. V was trimmed by 0 bases and J by 9 bases, leaving 7 bases between them. CDR3 residues: CASSLALSEQFF. DNA for the CDR3: TGTGCCAGCAGCTTGGCCCTCAGTGAGCAGTTCTTC.

J is TRBJ1-1 and V is TRBV3-1 (or the pseudogene TRBV3-2); D may be TRBD1 (5 bases). The CDR3 is 14 amino acids. Germline CDR1 and CDR2: LGHDT and YNNKEL (reference sequence). Trimming took off 5 bases at V and 5 bases at J, with 15 bases between the two ends. CDR3 bases: TGTGCCAGCAGCTTAAAGGGAGGGGATACTGAAGCTTTCTTT. It yields the protein CASSLKGGDTEAFF.

The chain couples TRBV12-3 or TRBV12-4 to TRBJ1-1; D remains ambiguous. This CDR3 region has 13 residues. V lost 8 bases, J lost 6 bases, and 16 bases lay in between. As DNA, the CDR3 is TGTGCCAGCGTCCGGAACTACCCGTCTGAAGCTTTCTTT. Its translation is CASVRNYPSEAFF.

This chain connects TRBV19 to TRBJ1-1; TRBD1 matches 9 bases. This CDR3 spans 17 amino acids. V gave up 2 bases and J gave up 7 bases; unmatched junction bases: 14. Germline CDR1 is LNHDA and CDR2 is SQIVND (reference sequence). The CDR3 reads CASSIPPGQGNPNEAFF. The DNA of the CDR3 is TGTGCCAGTAGTATACCCCCGGGACAGGGCAACCCGAATGAAGCTTTCTTT.

The chain employs TRBV4-1 and TRBJ1-5, with TRBD1 matching 7 bases. The CDR3 totals 15 residues. V trimming: 1 base; J trimming: 7 bases; junction bases outside the gene matches: 7. Per germline, CDR1 MGHRA and CDR2 YSYEKL. The CDR3 DNA reads as TGCGCCAGCAGCCAAGTGGGACAGCAAGGACAGCCCCAGCATTTT. Translated: CASSQVGQQGQPQHF.

This rearrangement joins TRBV7-2 to TRBJ1-6, with a tentative D call TRBD1 (5 bases). The CDR3 consists of 15 residues. Germline V lookup: CDR1 SGHTA, CDR2 FQGNSA. Deletions cut 2 bases from V and 8 bases from J, with 13 bases between. CDR3 in DNA: TGTGCCAGCAGCTTAAGGGCCAGGGATTATTCACCCCTCCACTTT. It encodes CASSLRARDYSPLHF.

The rearrangement joins TRBV6-1 to TRBJ1-5; D unclear. This CDR3 has 16 amino acids. V dropped 4 bases and J dropped 10 bases, with 23 bases sitting between them. Germline-derived CDR1 and CDR2 are MNHNS and SASEGT. The CDR3 region is CASSGAWQADNEPQHF. The CDR3 nucleotides are TGTGCCAGCAGTGGAGCCTGGCAGGCCGATAATGAACCCCAGCATTTT.

This chain links TRBV7-9 with TRBJ1-2, with 7 bases identical to TRBD1. The CDR3 loop spans 17 amino acids. Trimming cost V 6 bases and J 1 base; bases outside gene matches: 14. Germline CDR1 and CDR2: SEHNR and FQNEAQ (reference sequence). CDR3: CASRTDLDRENNYGYTF. CDR3 nucleotide sequence: TGTGCCAGCAGAACGGATCTAGACAGGGAGAATAACTATGGCTACACCTTC.

V is TRBV5-1 and J is TRBJ2-5; D may be TRBD2 (5 bases). The V gene's germline CDR1 is SGHRS and CDR2 YFSETQ. This CDR3 has 14 amino acids. The V end was cut by 6 bases, the J end by 5 bases, with 17 bases between. The CDR3 region is CASTYGVLGETQYF. CDR3 sequence (DNA): TGCGCCAGCACCTACGGGGTCTTGGGGGAGACCCAGTACTTC.